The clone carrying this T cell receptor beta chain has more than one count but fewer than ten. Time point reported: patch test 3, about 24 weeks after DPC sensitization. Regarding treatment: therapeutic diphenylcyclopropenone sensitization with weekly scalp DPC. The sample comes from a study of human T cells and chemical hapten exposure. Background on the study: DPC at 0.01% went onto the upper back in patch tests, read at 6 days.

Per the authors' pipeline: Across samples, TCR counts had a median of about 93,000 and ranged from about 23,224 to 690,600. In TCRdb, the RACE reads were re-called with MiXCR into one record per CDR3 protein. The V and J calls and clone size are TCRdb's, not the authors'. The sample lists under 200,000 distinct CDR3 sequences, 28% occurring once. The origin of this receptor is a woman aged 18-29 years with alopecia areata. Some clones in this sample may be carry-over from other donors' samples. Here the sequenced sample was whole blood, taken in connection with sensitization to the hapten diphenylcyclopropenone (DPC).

The CDR3 loop is CASTRQAVLGYYGYTF. The CDR3 nucleotides are TGTGCCAGTACGCGACAAGCAGTCCTGGGGTACTATGGCTACACCTTC. V usage is TRBV6-5 and J usage is TRBJ1-2; no firm D call. CDR1 and CDR2 (germline): MNHEY, SVGAGI. This CDR3 is 16 amino acids long. V gave up 9 bases and J gave up 3 bases, with 23 bases separating them.